The 9 T cell receptor beta chains in this list originate from one sample, sequenced in a study of T cells in narcolepsy. Sequenced by immunoSEQ multiplex PCR; TCRdb stores in-frame clones only, minus some. The table has roughly 34,000 clones, approximately 80% seen once. Sequencing input: CD45RA- memory CD4+ T cells from PBMCs. The receptors derive from a human donor with narcolepsy.

This clone was observed once. The chain uses TRBV18 and TRBJ1-5; unclear D gene. CDR1 is KGHSH and CDR2 is LQKENI in the germline V gene. Trimming left V 3 bases short and J 0 bases short, with 12 bases between. The CDR3 is 16 amino acids. In nucleotides, the CDR3 is TGTGCCAGCTCACCGACCCTGAGGGATAGCAATCAGCCCCAGCATTTT. Its protein is CASSPTLRDSNQPQHF.

This chain joins TRBV7-9 and TRBJ1-5, with a possible D match to TRBD1 (5 bases). Germline V CDR1 and CDR2: SEHNR, FQNEAQ (reference sequence). Trimming took off 4 bases at V and 0 bases at J, with 16 bases between the two ends. The CDR3 spans 17 residues. The CDR3 is CASSSPRDRNSNQPQHF. The CDR3 DNA reads TGTGCCAGCAGCTCCCCCCGGGACCGCAATAGCAATCAGCCCCAGCATTTT. Complete variable domain (other parts from reference TRBV7-9 and TRBJ1-5): DTGVSQNPRHKITKRGQNVTFRCDPISEHNRLYWYRQTLGQGPEFLTYFQNEAQLEKSRLLSDRFSAERPKGSFSTLEIQRTEQGDSAMYLCASSSPRDRNSNQPQHFGDGTRLSIL.

The rearrangement uses TRBV30 and TRBJ1-6; D ambiguous. Trimming removed 3 bases at V and 8 bases at J, with 8 bases between. CDR3 size: 12 residues. Germline V gives CDR1 GTSNPN, CDR2 SVGIG (reference sequence). As DNA, the CDR3 is TGTGCCTGGAGGGCAGGATATTCACCCCTCCACTTT. The encoded protein is CAWRAGYSPLHF.

The J gene is TRBJ2-1, the V gene TRBV5-1; tentatively, D is TRBD1 (6 bases). This CDR3 contains 13 residues. Germline CDR1 is SGHRS and CDR2 is YFSETQ. Trimming pared 4 bases from V and 7 bases from J, leaving 12 bases between. The CDR3 sequence: CASSLGTKNEQFF. CDR3 nucleotide sequence: TGCGCCAGCAGCCTAGGGACAAAGAATGAGCAGTTCTTC.

The chain is built from TRBV20-1 and TRBJ1-2; no definite D call. Germline V gene data show CDR1 as DFQATT and CDR2 as SNEGSKA (reference sequence). V was cut by 6 bases and J by 4 bases, with 9 bases left in between. This CDR3 is 11 amino acids long. CDR3 bases: TGCAGTGCCTCCGGGCTCTATGGCTACACCTTC. Translation gives CSASGLYGYTF.

This chain connects TRBV5-1 to TRBJ1-4, with D tentatively TRBD1 (5 bases). The CDR3 is 15 amino acids. Germline CDR1 and CDR2: SGHRS and YFSETQ. V lost 4 bases and J 0 bases, leaving 10 bases between the germline ends. The CDR3 coding sequence is TGCGCCAGCAGCCCTGGGGGTGCAACTAATGAAAAACTGTTTTTT. Protein product: CASSPGGATNEKLFF.

The CDR3 reads CASSHMDGGLTNTEAFF. The CDR3 DNA is TGCGCCAGCAGCCATATGGACGGAGGATTGACGAACACTGAAGCTTTCTTT. The chain links TRBV4-1 to TRBJ1-1; D call uncertain. The CDR3 length is 17 residues. The germline V gene has CDR1 MGHRA and CDR2 YSYEKL. Trimming removed 3 bases from V and 1 base from J, with 18 bases in between.

This chain connects TRBV5-4 to TRBJ2-3, with a weak D call TRBD1 (5 bases). Germline values: CDR1 SGHNT, CDR2 YYREEE (reference sequence). The CDR3 has 13 amino acids. V shed 5 bases and J shed 2 bases, with 9 bases lying between them. CDR3 residues: CASSLGHTDTQYF. The DNA of the CDR3 is TGTGCCAGCAGTCTCGGACACACAGATACGCAGTATTTT.

V gene TRBV5-6 combines with J gene TRBJ1-4; TRBD1 might be the D (6 bases). With 7 bases removed from V and 5 bases from J, the gap between germline ends came to 15 bases. Germline CDR1 reads SGHDT; CDR2 reads YYEEEE. The CDR3 totals 14 residues. CDR3 sequence: CASGRWDTNEKLFF. The CDR3 region has the DNA TGTGCCAGCGGACGGTGGGACACCAATGAAAAACTGTTTTTT.